This T cell receptor beta chain was identified during a study of T-cell reconstitution after alpha-beta-depleted transplantation in children. Study-wide results and limits: Reports say that about two months after transplant, the alpha-beta T cells came out of several hundred graft clones that had expanded.

Turning to this clonotype: Its antigen is unknown.

The CDR3 spans 15 residues. V dropped 0 bases and J dropped 6 bases, with 14 bases sitting between them. CDR1 is SGHTA and CDR2 is FQGTGA in the germline V gene. Using unique molecular identifiers, the investigators prepared the TCRbeta library. MiXCR, applied by TCRdb to the PCR reads, yields one record per CDR3 protein. The sample shows 250,000 to 350,000 distinct CDR3 sequences, 23% of them seen only once. The V call is TRBV7-3, the J call TRBJ1-1, with D tentatively TRBD1 (6 bases). The sample in question was PBMCs, mostly from graft donor cells, obtained 180 days after TCRalphabeta/CD19-depleted stem cell transplant. This receptor was identified in a male patient younger than 18 who had a stem cell transplant for acute lymphoblastic leukemia, so the T cells may come from the graft donor. CDR3 nucleotide sequence: TGTGCCAGCAGCTTAACGGGACATCCTGGCGCTGAAGCTTTCTTT. Residues: CASSLTGHPGAEAFF. The variable domain in full, with the rest retrieved from reference TRBV7-3 and TRBJ1-1, is GAGVSQTPSNKVTEKGKYVELRCDPISGHTALYWYRQSLGQGPEFLIYFQGTGAADDSGLPNDRFFAVRPEGSVSTLKIQRTERGDSAVYLCASSLTGHPGAEAFFGQGTRLTVV.